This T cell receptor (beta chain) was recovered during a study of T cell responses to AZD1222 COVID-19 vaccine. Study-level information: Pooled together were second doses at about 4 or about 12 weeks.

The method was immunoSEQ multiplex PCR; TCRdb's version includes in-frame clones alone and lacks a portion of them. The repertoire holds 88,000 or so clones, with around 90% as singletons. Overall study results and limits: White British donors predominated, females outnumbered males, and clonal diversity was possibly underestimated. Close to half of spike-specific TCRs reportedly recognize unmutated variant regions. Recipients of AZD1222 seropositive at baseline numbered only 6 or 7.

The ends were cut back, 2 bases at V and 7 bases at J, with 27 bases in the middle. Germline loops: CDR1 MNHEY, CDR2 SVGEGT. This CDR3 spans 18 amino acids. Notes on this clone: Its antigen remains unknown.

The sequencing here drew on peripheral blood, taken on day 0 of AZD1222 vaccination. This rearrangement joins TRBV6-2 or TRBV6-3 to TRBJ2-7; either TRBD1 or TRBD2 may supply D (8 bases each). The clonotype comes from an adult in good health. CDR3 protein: CASSYETGGLVPPSEQYF. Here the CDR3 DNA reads TGTGCCAGCAGTTACGAAACAGGGGGACTAGTCCCCCCTAGTGAGCAGTACTTC.